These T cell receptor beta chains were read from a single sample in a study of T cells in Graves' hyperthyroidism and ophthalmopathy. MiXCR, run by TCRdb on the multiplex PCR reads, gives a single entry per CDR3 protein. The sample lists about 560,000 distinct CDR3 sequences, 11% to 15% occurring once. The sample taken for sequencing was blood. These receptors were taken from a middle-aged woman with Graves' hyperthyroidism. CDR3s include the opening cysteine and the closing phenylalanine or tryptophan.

CASSLGRGPETQYF	14	TRBV28	TRBJ2-5
CASLNRQGMGEAFF	14	TRBV28	TRBJ1-1
CASSFVGLYNEQFF	14	TRBV28	TRBJ2-1
CASSVEPGMNTEAFF	15	TRBV9	TRBJ1-1
CASRGQGLASSGYGEQFF	18	TRBV28	TRBJ2-1
CSARVTGTGYNEQFF	15	TRBV20-1	TRBJ2-1
CSASGQLNEKLFF	13	TRBV20-1	TRBJ1-4
CSAPGKNTGELFF	13	TRBV20-1	TRBJ2-2
CSVEGSGSPDTQYF	14	TRBV29-1	TRBJ2-3
CASSLRGGLAVGGGSEQYF	19	TRBV7-2	TRBJ2-7
CASSRDRDNYGYTF	14	TRBV13	TRBJ1-2
CASRPPTSGRASEQFF	16	TRBV2	TRBJ2-1
CATSSIGTGELFF	13	TRBV15	TRBJ2-2
CASSPGRFVNTEAFF	15	TRBV3-1	TRBJ1-1
CASSLPQGFYEQYF	14	TRBV28	TRBJ2-7
CAINRDRVGDEQFF	14	TRBV10-3	TRBJ2-1
CASSLTLGSYNEQFF	15	TRBV5-1	TRBJ2-1
CASGLVLGMGTQYF	14	TRBV12-5	TRBJ2-5
CASRRQQETQYF	12	TRBV5-1	TRBJ2-5
CASSLTGVGNTEAFF	15	TRBV5-1	TRBJ1-1
CASSTPGPSVTSGQETQYF	19	TRBV28	TRBJ2-5
CASSSLLGDEQYF	13	TRBV11-2	TRBJ2-7
CASSPLGQGAIKNEQFF	17	TRBV7-3	TRBJ2-1
CASSITPDSGYGYTF	15	TRBV18	TRBJ1-2
CAWRTAGNYGYTF	13	TRBV30	TRBJ1-2
CASSSRAGGLDEQYF	15	TRBV12-3/TRBV12-4	TRBJ2-7
CASSLARTSATYEQYF	16	TRBV5-1	TRBJ2-7
CASSFYPGTSGPANTGELFF	20	TRBV6-2/TRBV6-3	TRBJ2-2
CASSNRQDSYYGYTF	15	TRBV19	TRBJ1-2
CASSENYNTRGPPGYGYTF	19	TRBV14	TRBJ1-2
CASSAGTSVEQFF	13	TRBV2	TRBJ2-1
CASNQRTQRVEAFF	14	TRBV7-6	TRBJ1-1
CSVPWVAGSSRRSNEQFF	18	TRBV20-1	TRBJ2-1
CASSPGGPGNTIYF	14	TRBV2	TRBJ1-3
CASSTAGGPYNEQFF	15	TRBV12-3/TRBV12-4	TRBJ2-1
CARVDSNYSNQPQHF	15	TRBV3-1	TRBJ1-5
CASSTTGGSKYEQYF	15	TRBV28	TRBJ2-7
CASSPGAGRAVSPLHF	16	TRBV12-3/TRBV12-4	TRBJ1-6
CASSLVATANNEQFF	15	TRBV12-3/TRBV12-4	TRBJ2-1
CSARGRTPSSYNEQFF	16	TRBV20-1	TRBJ2-1
CASSPWTSGASGGNDEQFF	19	TRBV12-3/TRBV12-4	TRBJ2-1
CATSGLAGEYNEQFF	15	TRBV15	TRBJ2-1
CASSRGRFNEQFF	13	TRBV3-1	TRBJ2-1
CASMGSPNGYTF	12	TRBV19	TRBJ1-2
CASSPLLAGGEETQYF	16	TRBV6-1	TRBJ2-5
CSVESQGRDTDTQYF	15	TRBV20-1	TRBJ2-3
CASSFGRVQGGELFF	15	TRBV11-2	TRBJ2-2
CAWSAGYGETQYF	13	TRBV30	TRBJ2-5
CASSSGQGLTDTQYF	15	TRBV7-9	TRBJ2-3
CSATSRDRLYEQYF	14	TRBV20-1	TRBJ2-7
CAWSGGGTYEQYF	13	TRBV30	TRBJ2-7
CASSEGNTGELFF	13	TRBV2	TRBJ2-2
CASSQVWLAGGGRDNEQFF	19	TRBV3-1	TRBJ2-1
CAWGLAGREQFF	12	TRBV30	TRBJ2-1
CASTNAIEQYF	11	TRBV6-2/TRBV6-3	TRBJ2-7